This T cell receptor (beta chain) derives from a study of cytomegalovirus exposure and HLA in healthy donors. The PCR ran on 60 Vbeta and 13 Jbeta primers. Clones were sequenced by immunoSEQ multiplex PCR, and TCRdb holds only the in-frame ones, with some missing. The repertoire holds around 110,000 clones, with 81% as singletons. Findings of the study overall: CMV antigen specificity was confirmed in vitro for a few CMV-associated chains. A later analysis showed that HLA-associated TCR beta chains had undergone more clonal expansion than equally common others. On later analysis, the bulk of CMV-associated TCR beta chains appeared to be HLA-restricted.

This clone was seen more than once but under ten times. Antigen specificity is unknown. Germline loops: CDR1 MRHNA, CDR2 SNTAGT. Trimming removed 4 bases at V and 0 bases at J, with 16 bases between. The CDR3 has 18 amino acids. This clonotype was obtained from a woman aged 25 to 39 in good health and CMV-seronegative. Sequencing was performed on PBMCs. This chain uses TRBV6-4 with TRBJ2-6; D may be TRBD1 (6 bases). Here the CDR3 DNA reads TGTGCCAGCAGTGCCTCGACAGGAGTCGTCTCTGGGGCCAACGTCCTGACTTTC. Translation gives CASSASTGVVSGANVLTF.